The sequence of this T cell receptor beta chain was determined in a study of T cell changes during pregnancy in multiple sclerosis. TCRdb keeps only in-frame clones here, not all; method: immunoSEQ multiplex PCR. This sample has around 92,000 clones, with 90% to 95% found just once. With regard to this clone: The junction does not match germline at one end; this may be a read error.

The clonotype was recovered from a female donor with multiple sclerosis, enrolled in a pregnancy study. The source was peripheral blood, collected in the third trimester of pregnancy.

The CDR3 DNA follows: TGTGCCAGCACTTTAGGTCTCCTAGATGGCTACACCTTC. Protein sequence: CASTLGLLDGYTF. The V call is TRBV28, the J call TRBJ1-2; D gene uncertain. The CDR3 spans 13 residues. Germline assignment: CDR1 MDHEN and CDR2 SYDVKM.